This T cell receptor beta chain was recorded in a study of regulatory T cells in long-lasting Graves disease. The trim removed 4 bases at V and 6 bases at J, leaving 12 bases unmatched. The V gene's germline CDR1 is SEHNR and CDR2 FQNEAQ (reference sequence). The CDR3 length is 17 residues. In this sample, this clonotype turned up many times. Time point specified: newly diagnosed GD, antithyroid drugs for less than 3 months. From PBMCs, RNA was extracted and then used to make the TCR library. With iRepertoire HTBI primers and Arm-PCR of CDR3 regions, TCR beta libraries were built. Each CDR3 protein gets one entry after TCRdb re-called the multiplex PCR reads with MiXCR. The table records roughly 500,000 distinct CDR3 sequences, around 12% of them present only once. The sample was also linked to a second study, of T cells in Graves' hyperthyroidism and ophthalmopathy.

The TCR sequence derives from a young woman with Graves disease. V is TRBV7-9 and J is TRBJ2-1, with 10 bases lining up with TRBD1. This specimen consisted of peripheral blood mononuclear cells (PBMCs), obtained at new diagnosis, from a patient treated with antithyroid drugs. CDR3 loop: CASSSPRDRGIRNEQFF. The CDR3 DNA is TGTGCCAGCAGCTCCCCCCGGGACAGGGGTATTCGCAATGAGCAGTTCTTC.